The 24 T cell receptor delta chains below all came from one sample that was sequenced in a study of gamma-delta chains in newborns, infants, children. TCRdb reapplied CATT to the reads. The data hold approximately 11,000 delta-chain clones, with approximately 9.5% observed a single time. Sequencing input: blood. The receptors were sampled from a child who was a newborn, infant or young child, either healthy, febrile or measles-vaccinated (not recorded which).

V is TRDV1 and J is TRDJ1; TRDD3 aligns across 11 bases. V shed 0 bases, J shed 3 bases, and the junction held 15 bases outside the gene matches. The CDR3 loop spans 20 amino acids. Germline V lookup: CDR1 TSWWSYY, CDR2 QGS. CDR3 in amino acids: CALGELPKSYNGGYADKLIF. In nucleotides, the CDR3 is TGTGCTCTTGGGGAACTTCCAAAGTCCTACAATGGGGGATACGCCGATAAACTCATCTTT.

A word on this clone: This may be a read error, as it is one base from a much larger clone. V gene TRDV2 combines with J gene TRDJ3; the D gene is possibly TRDD3 (5 bases). Germline V gene lookup returns CDR1 GEAIGNYY and CDR2 EKD. CDR3 length equals 16 residues. CDR3: CACDLLSSWDTRHMFF. The CDR3 bases are TGTGCCTGTGATTTACTGAGCTCCTGGGACACCCGACATATGTTTTTC.

This clone was seen a few times. A single base separates this from a much larger clone, so it may be a read error. The chain carries TRDV2 and TRDJ1; 7 nucleotides match TRDD3. CDR1 GEAIGNYY and CDR2 EKD come from the germline V gene. The CDR3 contains 14 residues. CDR3 loop: CAYDTLGDTDKLIF. The DNA for the CDR3 is TGTGCCTATGACACCCTGGGGGACACCGATAAACTCATCTTT.

This clone showed up just a few times. The rearrangement uses TRDV1 and TRDJ1; 11 positions agree with TRDD3. J lost 0 bases, V lost 3 bases, and 6 bases had no gene match. Looked up from germline, CDR1 is TSWWSYY and CDR2 is QGS. CDR3 length: 17 residues. Written as DNA, the CDR3 is TGTGCTCTTGGGGACCCTCTACTGGGGGATAACACCGATAAACTCATCTTT. Encoded protein: CALGDPLLGDNTDKLIF.

This clone showed up just a few times. The chain uses TRDV2 and TRDJ3; TRDD3 aligns across 8 bases. Germline V gene data show CDR1 as GEAIGNYY and CDR2 as EKD. CDR3 length: 19 residues. The J segment lost 2 bases and the V segment lost 2 bases, leaving 10 bases of the junction unmatched. The CDR3 sequence: CACDITGGHNTWDTRQMFF. CDR3 DNA: TGTGCCTGTGACATTACTGGGGGCCATAATACCTGGGACACCCGACAGATGTTTTTC.

About this clone itself: At the DNA level, this CDR3 is encoded by other sequences in the same sample as well. The V call is TRDV2, the J call TRDJ3; 7 nucleotides line up with TRDD3. J lost 0 bases, V lost 0 bases, and 7 bases had no gene match. The length of the CDR3 is 19 residues. Germline CDR1 GEAIGNYY, CDR2 EKD. The CDR3 bases are TGTGCCTGTGACACCGTCTGGGGGTCGAGCTCCTGGGACACCCGACAGATGTTTTTC. Protein product: CACDTVWGSSSWDTRQMFF.

The genes are TRDV2 and TRDJ1; 8 nucleotides align to TRDD3. The CDR3 is made up of 20 amino acids. Germline V lookup: CDR1 GEAIGNYY, CDR2 EKD. Trimming at V came to 1 base and at J to 3 bases, leaving 21 bases not matched to a gene. CDR3 residues: CACDTVERWGTPEYADKLIF. The DNA of the CDR3 is TGTGCCTGTGACACGGTCGAGCGCTGGGGGACCCCTGAGTACGCCGATAAACTCATCTTT.

This clone qualifies as medium-sized. This chain links TRDV2 with TRDJ1; 12 bases are shared with TRDD3. The germline gives CDR1 GEAIGNYY, CDR2 EKD. V trimming: 3 bases; J trimming: 9 bases; junction bases outside the gene matches: 7. The CDR3 extends over 14 amino acids. Here the CDR3 DNA reads TGTGCCTGTGACCCAGTACTGGGGGATACCCAACTCATCTTT. This codes for CACDPVLGDTQLIF.

Of note for this clone: This may be a read error, as it is one base from a much larger clone. Other DNA sequences in the same sample also yield this CDR3. The rearrangement uses TRDV2 and TRDJ3; 12 bases are shared with TRDD3. Germline values: CDR1 GEAIGNYY, CDR2 EKD. V gave up 3 bases and J gave up 0 bases; unmatched junction bases: 2. This CDR3 spans 18 amino acids. The chain's CDR3 is CACDAGGYGSWDTRQMFF. The CDR3 coding sequence is TGTGCCTGTGACGCTGGGGGATACGGCTCCTGGGACACCCGACAGATGTTTTTC.

J is TRDJ1 and V is TRDV2; 8 nucleotides align to TRDD2. Looked up from germline, CDR1 is GEAIGNYY and CDR2 is EKD. The CDR3 runs 20 residues. V trimming: 3 bases; J trimming: 0 bases; junction bases outside the gene matches: 20. This chain's CDR3 is CACDPLPRRLIATYTDKLIF. The CDR3 DNA sequence: TGTGCCTGTGACCCCCTTCCTAGGAGACTGATCGCTACGTACACCGATAAACTCATCTTT.

This clone was detected only a few times. The chain employs TRDV2 and TRDJ2; 13 nucleotides align to TRDD3. The V segment lost 3 bases and the J segment 2 bases; nucleotides outside the gene matches: 11. The CDR3 sequence is 19 residues long. Per germline, CDR1 GEAIGNYY and CDR2 EKD. The CDR3 DNA is TGTGCCTGTGACTCCGTCGTACTGGGGGATACGGCGTTGACAGCACAACTCTTCTTT. As protein: CACDSVVLGDTALTAQLFF.

The genes are TRDV1 and TRDJ2; a weak D match, TRDD3 (6 bases). Germline V gives CDR1 TSWWSYY, CDR2 QGS. V was trimmed by 6 bases and J by 0 bases, leaving 20 bases between them. CDR3 size: 18 residues. The CDR3 sequence is CALGSLGGGAALTAQLFF. DNA for the CDR3: TGTGCTCTTGGCTCCTTAGGTGGGGGGGCTGCTTTGACAGCACAACTCTTCTTT.

The chain uses TRDV1 and TRDJ1, with 10 bases matching TRDD3. Germline-derived CDR1 and CDR2 are TSWWSYY and QGS. Trimming at V came to 3 bases and at J to 0 bases, leaving 7 bases not matched to a gene. The CDR3 contains 17 residues. This CDR3 reads CALGDARGIRYTDKLIF. CDR3 in DNA: TGTGCTCTTGGGGACGCACGGGGGATACGATACACCGATAAACTCATCTTT.

The rearrangement links TRDV2 to TRDJ1; TRDD3 matches at 13 bases. The CDR3 contains 16 residues. The trim removed 1 base at V and 3 bases at J, leaving 4 bases unmatched. Germline V gives CDR1 GEAIGNYY, CDR2 EKD. This CDR3 reads CACDTTGGYVADKLIF. CDR3 nucleotide sequence: TGTGCCTGTGACACTACTGGGGGATACGTTGCCGATAAACTCATCTTT.

This clone has only a few counts. The chain joins TRDV1 to TRDJ1; D possibly corresponds to TRDD3 (6 bases). CDR1 is TSWWSYY, CDR2 QGS, per germline. V was trimmed by 2 bases and J by 0 bases, leaving 22 bases between them. The CDR3 is 19 amino acids. CDR3 region: CALGEDGTLLGPYTDKLIF. The CDR3 region has the DNA TGTGCTCTTGGGGAAGATGGTACCCTACTGGGCCCGTACACCGATAAACTCATCTTT.

By frequency in the sample, this clone is medium-sized. Other DNA sequences from this sample encode an identical CDR3 as well. The CDR3 DNA reads as TGTGCCTGTGACATTCTCGGGGCCACCGATAAACTCATCTTT. This gives the protein CACDILGATDKLIF. The genes are TRDV2 and TRDJ1; D remains unclear. Trimming pared 2 bases from V and 1 base from J, leaving 10 bases between. The germline V gene encodes CDR1 GEAIGNYY and CDR2 EKD. The CDR3 length is 14 residues.

Details on this clone: A much more abundant neighbour one base away suggests this may be a read error. Other nucleotide sequences in the sample specify the same CDR3. The chain joins TRDV2 to TRDJ3; the match to TRDD3 covers 8 bases. The CDR3 runs to 18 residues. Germline assignment: CDR1 GEAIGNYY and CDR2 EKD. V lost 1 base, J lost 0 bases, and 4 bases stayed unmatched. For the CDR3, the DNA is TGTGCCTGTGACACTGGGGGATTCCGCTCCTGGGACACCCGACAGATGTTTTTC. It encodes CACDTGGFRSWDTRQMFF.

With respect to this clone: This sample includes further DNA sequences coding for the same CDR3. The chain is built from TRDV2 and TRDJ3; TRDD3 agrees at 12 bases. This CDR3 contains 18 residues. Looked up from germline, CDR1 is GEAIGNYY and CDR2 is EKD. Trimming cost V 0 bases and J 2 bases; bases outside gene matches: 1. The CDR3 sequence: CACDTLGDTAWDTRQMFF. CDR3 nucleotides: TGTGCCTGTGACACCCTGGGGGATACGGCCTGGGACACCCGACAGATGTTTTTC.

In the case of this clone: TCRdb records a much larger clone's protein for this DNA, with a difference at residue 7 that likely arises from a read error; the protein given is the translation of the DNA. The chain has TRDV2 and TRDJ1; 9 nucleotides agree with TRDD3. The V gene end was trimmed by 3 bases and the J gene end by 2 bases; junction bases not matched to a gene: 15. From germline, CDR1 is GEAIGNYY and CDR2 EKD. This CDR3 contains 18 residues. The CDR3 DNA is TGTGCCTGTGACGAGGTACCGGGGATACGGGGTCGGACCGATAAACTCATCTTT. It yields the protein CACDEVPGIRGRTDKLIF.

This clone was seen a handful of times. With a far larger clone one base away, a read error is the likely cause. This same CDR3 is encoded by further DNA sequences in the sample. The CDR3 DNA sequence: TGTGCTTGTGACACTTTGGGGATGAACACCGATAAACTCATCTTT. Its translation is CACDTLGMNTDKLIF. V is TRDV2 and J is TRDJ1; D may be TRDD3 (6 bases). CDR3 length equals 15 residues. The germline gives CDR1 GEAIGNYY, CDR2 EKD.

In the case of this clone: This is likely an artifact of a read error, given a far larger clone one base away. This CDR3 is also generated by other DNA sequences in the sample. The V and J genes are TRDV2 and TRDJ3; 13 nucleotides align to TRDD3. Germline V gene sequence: CDR1 GEAIGNYY, CDR2 EKD. With V trimmed by 1 base and J by 0 bases, 5 bases remained unmatched. The CDR3 totals 20 residues. The CDR3 is CACDTVLGDTSSWDTRQMFF. In DNA, the CDR3 is TGTGCCTGTGACACAGTACTGGGGGATACGAGCTCCTGGGACACCCGACAGATGTTTTTC.

This clone was seen a handful of times. V is TRDV1 and J is TRDJ2; tentative D call: TRDD2 (8 bases). The V gene lost 4 bases and the J gene lost 5 bases, with 23 bases spanning the gap. This CDR3 has 18 amino acids. Germline V gene sequence: CDR1 TSWWSYY, CDR2 QGS. The CDR3 spells CALGVEPSYGYATAQLFF. The CDR3 region has the DNA TGTGCTCTTGGGGTTGAACCTTCCTATGGATACGCTACAGCACAACTCTTCTTT.

The table lists this clone with a few counts. V gene TRDV2 combines with J gene TRDJ3, with TRDD3 matching 9 bases. The CDR3 sequence is 18 residues long. After removal of 0 bases from V and 2 bases from J, the junction contained 4 bases not matched to a gene. The germline CDR1 and CDR2 sequences are GEAIGNYY and EKD. CDR3 in DNA: TGTGCCTGTGACACCGGGGGATACTTCACCTGGGACACCCGACAGATGTTTTTC. It codes for CACDTGGYFTWDTRQMFF.

The table lists this clone with a few counts. This CDR3 is CALGELGPRRRWGADKLIF. CDR3 bases: TGTGCTCTTGGGGAACTAGGGCCAAGGCGCCGCTGGGGAGCCGATAAACTCATCTTT. The chain is built from TRDV1 and TRDJ1, with D possibly being TRDD3 (6 bases). CDR1 is TSWWSYY and CDR2 is QGS in the germline V gene. This CDR3 is built from 19 residues. Trimming cost V 0 bases and J 3 bases, with 23 bases left between them.